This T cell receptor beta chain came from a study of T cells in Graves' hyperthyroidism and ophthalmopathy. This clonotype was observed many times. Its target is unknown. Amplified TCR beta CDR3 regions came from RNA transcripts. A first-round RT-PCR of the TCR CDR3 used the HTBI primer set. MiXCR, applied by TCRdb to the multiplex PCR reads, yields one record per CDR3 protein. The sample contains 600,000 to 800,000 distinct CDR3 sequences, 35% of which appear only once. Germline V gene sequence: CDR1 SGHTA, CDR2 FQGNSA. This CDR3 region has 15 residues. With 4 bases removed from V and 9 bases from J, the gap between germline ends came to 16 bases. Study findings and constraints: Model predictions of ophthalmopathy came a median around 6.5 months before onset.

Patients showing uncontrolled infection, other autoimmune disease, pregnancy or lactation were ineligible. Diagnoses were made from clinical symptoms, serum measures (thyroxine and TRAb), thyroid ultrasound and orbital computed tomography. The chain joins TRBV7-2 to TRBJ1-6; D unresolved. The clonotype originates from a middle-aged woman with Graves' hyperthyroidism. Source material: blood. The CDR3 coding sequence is TGTGCCAGCAGCTCCCGGGTCTCCATAAGTTCACCCCTCCACTTT. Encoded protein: CASSSRVSISSPLHF.